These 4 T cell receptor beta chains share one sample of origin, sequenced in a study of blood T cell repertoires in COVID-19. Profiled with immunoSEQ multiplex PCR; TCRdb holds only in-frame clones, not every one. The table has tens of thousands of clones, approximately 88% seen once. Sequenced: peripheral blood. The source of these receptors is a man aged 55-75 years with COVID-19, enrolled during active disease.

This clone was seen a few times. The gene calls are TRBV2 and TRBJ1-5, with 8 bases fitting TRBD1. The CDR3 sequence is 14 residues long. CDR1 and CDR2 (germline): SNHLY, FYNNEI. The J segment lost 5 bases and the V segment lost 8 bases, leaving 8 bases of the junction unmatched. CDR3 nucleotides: TGTGCCAGCGGACAGGGCGGTCGGGATCAGCCCCAGCATTTT. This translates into CASGQGGRDQPQHF.

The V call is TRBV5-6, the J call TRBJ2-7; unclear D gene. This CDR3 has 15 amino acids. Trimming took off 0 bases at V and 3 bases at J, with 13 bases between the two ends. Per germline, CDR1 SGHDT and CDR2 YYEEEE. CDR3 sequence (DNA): TGTGCCAGCAGCTTGGAACGTCAGTCCTTCTACGAGCAGTACTTC. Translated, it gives CASSLERQSFYEQYF.

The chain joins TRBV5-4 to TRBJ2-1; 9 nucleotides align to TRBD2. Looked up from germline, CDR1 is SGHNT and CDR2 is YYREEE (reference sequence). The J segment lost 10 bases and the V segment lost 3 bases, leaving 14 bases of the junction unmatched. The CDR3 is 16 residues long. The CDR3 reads CASSYPPGTSLKEQFF. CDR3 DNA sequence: TGTGCCAGCAGCTACCCACCCGGGACTAGCTTAAAGGAGCAGTTCTTC.

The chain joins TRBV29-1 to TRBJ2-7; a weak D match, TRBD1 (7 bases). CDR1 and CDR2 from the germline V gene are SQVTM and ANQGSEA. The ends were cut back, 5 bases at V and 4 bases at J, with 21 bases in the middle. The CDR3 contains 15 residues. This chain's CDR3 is CSVWAAGTVGYEQYF. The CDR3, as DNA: TGCAGCGTTTGGGCTGCGGGGACAGTGGGTTACGAGCAGTACTTC.